The 18 T cell receptor beta chains below all came from one sample that was sequenced in a study of spatial heterogeneity in lung cancer. Time point reported: sample taken at primary tumor resection. TCRdb recomputed calls from the 5' RACE reads with MiXCR, one row per CDR3 protein. The sample consists of 40,000 to 55,000 distinct CDR3 sequences, roughly an eighth of them appearing once. This sample comprised PBMCs, obtained at surgery. The receptors stem from a male donor with early-stage non-small cell lung cancer.

This chain links TRBV10-1 with TRBJ2-3, with a possible D match to TRBD2 (7 bases). Per germline, CDR1 WNHNN and CDR2 SYGVQD (reference sequence). Trimming took 6 bases from V and 4 from J, leaving 17 bases between them. This CDR3 has 15 residues. CDR3 nucleotides: TGCGCCAGCAGCCCTCTTGCGGGGGCCCCAGATACGCAGTATTTT. Translation: CASSPLAGAPDTQYF.

The chain combines TRBV2 with TRBJ2-2, with unresolved D. The ends were cut back, 6 bases at V and 4 bases at J, with 9 bases in the middle. The germline V gene has CDR1 SNHLY and CDR2 FYNNEI. The CDR3 runs 13 residues. The CDR3 sequence is CASRRSPTGELFF. CDR3 coding DNA: TGTGCCAGCAGGAGGTCACCCACCGGGGAGCTGTTTTTT.

This clonotype occurred a few times. The V gene is TRBV20-1, the J gene TRBJ2-3; 12 nucleotides line up with TRBD2. V trimming: 4 bases; J trimming: 4 bases; junction bases outside the gene matches: 6. The germline V gene encodes CDR1 DFQATT and CDR2 SNEGSKA (reference sequence). The CDR3 runs to 15 residues. The DNA for the CDR3 is TGCAGTGCTACCGGGACTAGCGGGCCCCCAGATACGCAGTATTTT. Residues: CSATGTSGPPDTQYF.

There are many counts of this clonotype. This rearrangement joins TRBV12-3 or TRBV12-4 to TRBJ1-6; 10 nucleotides line up with TRBD1. This CDR3 has 14 residues. With 6 bases clipped from V and 8 bases from J, the junction kept 4 bases outside the gene matches. CDR3 bases: TGTGCCAGCAGAACCGGGACAGGGGATTCACCCCTCCACTTT. Its translation is CASRTGTGDSPLHF.

This clonotype was detected many times. This chain links TRBV20-1 with TRBJ2-5, with 8 bases aligning to TRBD2. This CDR3 is built from 16 residues. With V trimmed by 5 bases and J by 1 base, 12 bases remained unmatched. From germline, CDR1 is DFQATT and CDR2 SNEGSKA (reference sequence). The CDR3 DNA sequence: TGCAGTGCTGAATTTGGACTAGCCAATCTCCAAGAGACCCAGTACTTC. Residues: CSAEFGLANLQETQYF.

The CDR3 protein is CASSPRPGGGNEQYF. The CDR3 bases are TGTGCCAGCAGCCCGCGTCCGGGAGGCGGAAACGAGCAGTACTTC. The chain carries TRBV5-4 and TRBJ2-7, with TRBD2 matching over 7 bases. Germline trimming cut 4 bases from V and 5 bases from J; bases unmatched to any gene: 12. The germline V gene has CDR1 SGHNT and CDR2 YYREEE (reference sequence). This CDR3 is 15 amino acids long.

V usage is TRBV4-1 and J usage is TRBJ2-1, with 14 bases identical to TRBD2. The CDR3 spans 19 residues. The junction had 5 bases not matched to a gene; V was cut back by 1 base and J by 0 bases. From germline, CDR1 is MGHRA and CDR2 YSYEKL. CDR3 in amino acids: CASSQGGLAGVRSYNEQFF. Written as DNA, the CDR3 is TGCGCCAGCAGCCAAGGGGGACTAGCGGGAGTACGCTCCTACAATGAGCAGTTCTTC.

The chain uses TRBV5-6 and TRBJ2-7; TRBD1 matches 7 bases. Germline-derived CDR1 and CDR2 are SGHDT and YYEEEE. The CDR3 has 15 amino acids. J gave up 2 bases and V 4 bases, and 9 bases lay outside the gene matches. For the CDR3, the DNA is TGTGCCAGCAGCATAGACCCAGGGGGTACCTACGAGCAGTACTTC. This encodes CASSIDPGGTYEQYF.

At least ten counts were recorded for this clonotype. The V gene is TRBV9, the J gene TRBJ2-7, with TRBD1 matching over 10 bases. The germline gives CDR1 SGDLS, CDR2 YYNGEE. The CDR3 totals 16 residues. The junction had 15 bases not matched to a gene; V was cut back by 7 bases and J by 5 bases. CDR3 residues: CASGESDGQGVHEQYF. The CDR3 DNA is TGTGCCAGCGGCGAATCCGATGGACAGGGGGTCCACGAGCAGTACTTC.

The rearrangement links TRBV6-6 to TRBJ2-1; no firm D call. The CDR3 consists of 13 residues. In germline, CDR1 is MNHNY, CDR2 SVGAGI (reference sequence). The V and J ends lost 5 bases and 10 bases respectively, with 15 bases between them. CDR3 coding DNA: TGTGCCAGCAGTACCCCAGAGTCCGGAGAGCAGTTCTTC. Amino acids: CASSTPESGEQFF.

This clonotype came up many times. V is TRBV2 and J is TRBJ1-3, with D possibly matching TRBD1 (5 bases). Trimming removed 6 bases at V and 0 bases at J, with 12 bases between. Germline assignment: CDR1 SNHLY and CDR2 FYNNEI. This CDR3 contains 15 residues. The CDR3 DNA is TGTGCCAGCAGATTTCCCCAGGGCTCTGGAAACACCATATATTTT. This encodes CASRFPQGSGNTIYF. Together with reference TRBV2 and TRBJ1-3, the CDR3 gives the full variable domain: EPEVTQTPSHQVTQMGQEVILRCVPISNHLYFYWYRQILGQKVEFLVSFYNNEISEKSEIFDDQFSVERPDGSNFTLKIRSTKLEDSAMYFCASRFPQGSGNTIYFGEGSWLTVV.

The chain joins TRBV6-6 to TRBJ2-2, with a weak D call TRBD1 (6 bases). CDR3 length equals 14 residues. V gave up 6 bases and J gave up 1 base, with 9 bases separating them. Germline V lookup: CDR1 MNHNY, CDR2 SVGAGI (reference sequence). The CDR3 loop is CASRTTGNTGELFF. CDR3 bases: TGTGCCAGCAGGACGACAGGGAACACCGGGGAGCTGTTTTTT.

The chain links TRBV18 to TRBJ1-1; possible D gene TRBD1, 6 bases. CDR1 and CDR2 (germline): KGHSH, LQKENI. There are 13 residues in the CDR3. V was clipped by 3 bases and J by 4 bases, with 9 bases between them. The CDR3 region has the DNA TGTGCCAGCTCACCTACAGGGCTCACTGAAGCTTTCTTT. It specifies CASSPTGLTEAFF.

This clonotype was seen a handful of times. The rearrangement joins TRBV9 to TRBJ2-5; TRBD1 aligns across 9 bases. The CDR3 consists of 14 residues. Germline CDR1 reads SGDLS; CDR2 reads YYNGEE. Trimming at V came to 4 bases and at J to 2 bases, leaving 3 bases not matched to a gene. The CDR3 loop is CASSQGTGQETQYF. The CDR3 DNA is TGTGCCAGCAGCCAGGGGACAGGGCAAGAGACCCAGTACTTC.

The gene calls are TRBV5-1 and TRBJ1-1; TRBD1 is a possible D gene (5 bases). This CDR3 is 14 amino acids long. Trimming removed 0 bases at V and 2 bases at J, with 8 bases between. Germline V gene data show CDR1 as SGHRS and CDR2 as YFSETQ. CDR3 sequence (DNA): TGCGCCAGCAGCTTGGATCAGGGAAACACTGAAGCTTTCTTT. Translated: CASSLDQGNTEAFF. Using reference TRBV5-1 and TRBJ1-1 for the parts outside the CDR3, the full variable domain is KAGVTQTPRYLIKTRGQQVTLSCSPISGHRSVSWYQQTPGQGLQFLFEYFSETQRNKGNFPGRFSGRQFSNSRSEMNVSTLELGDSALYLCASSLDQGNTEAFFGQGTRLTVV.

A few counts support this clonotype. This sequence joins TRBV25-1 and TRBJ2-3, with TRBD1 matching 8 bases. Germline V gene sequence: CDR1 MGHDK, CDR2 SYGVNS. Germline trimming cut 5 bases from V and 1 base from J; bases unmatched to any gene: 2. The CDR3 has 14 residues. CDR3 sequence (DNA): TGTGCCAGCAGTTTACAGGGGGGCACAGATACGCAGTATTTT. Its protein is CASSLQGGTDTQYF.

The chain couples TRBV9 to TRBJ1-6; D uncertain. The length of the CDR3 is 14 residues. V was clipped by 3 bases and J by 13 bases, with 17 bases between them. CDR1 SGDLS and CDR2 YYNGEE come from the germline V gene. The CDR3 sequence: CASSAPENSTPLHF. The CDR3 DNA reads TGTGCCAGCAGCGCTCCAGAGAATTCAACGCCCCTCCACTTT.

The chain recombines TRBV5-4 with TRBJ2-1, with D unresolved. This CDR3 region has 12 residues. V was shortened by 3 bases and J by 13 bases, with 14 bases between the two germline ends. Germline CDR1 is SGHNT and CDR2 is YYREEE (reference sequence). The CDR3 loop reads CASSSESESQFF. The CDR3, as DNA: TGTGCCAGCAGCTCGGAGTCGGAGTCCCAGTTCTTC.